Listed here are 20 T cell receptor beta chains from one sample, sequenced in a study of cytotoxic CD8 clonotypes in ibrutinib-treated CLL. This table comes from immunoSEQ multiplex PCR, and its TCRdb copy is limited to in-frame clones, with some not included. Among 50,000 to 70,000 clones, 54% were seen once, and the ten largest hold more than 20%. The sample in question was PBMCs, obtained at disease progression, from a patient treated with ibrutinib. The receptors shown here come from a human donor with chronic lymphocytic leukemia.

V usage is TRBV7-8 and J usage is TRBJ1-5; no clear D. The CDR3 runs 14 residues. Germline V gene lookup returns CDR1 SGHVS and CDR2 FQNEAQ. The V gene lost 3 bases and the J gene lost 5 bases, with 11 bases spanning the gap. The chain's CDR3 is CASSLGITDQPQHF. In DNA, the CDR3 is TGTGCCAGCAGCTTGGGGATAACGGATCAGCCCCAGCATTTT. Together with reference TRBV7-8 and TRBJ1-5, the CDR3 gives the full variable domain: GAGVSQSPRYKVAKRGQDVALRCDPISGHVSLFWYQQALGQGPEFLTYFQNEAQLDKSGLPSDRFFAERPEGSVSTLKIQRTQQEDSAVYLCASSLGITDQPQHFGDGTRLSIL.

Only one count was recorded for this clone. The chain has TRBV7-9 and TRBJ2-7, with D possibly being TRBD2 (7 bases). Germline values: CDR1 SEHNR, CDR2 FQNEAQ (reference sequence). V was clipped by 2 bases and J by 0 bases, with 11 bases between them. The CDR3 sequence is 15 residues long. CDR3 in DNA: TGTGCCAGCAGCTTAAAGGGGGGGCACTCCTACGAGCAGTACTTC. This encodes CASSLKGGHSYEQYF.

The V call is TRBV7-8, the J call TRBJ1-2, with D maybe TRBD1 (5 bases). This CDR3 is 16 amino acids long. V was trimmed by 3 bases and J by 6 bases, leaving 20 bases between them. Germline CDR1 and CDR2: SGHVS and FQNEAQ. In DNA form, the CDR3 reads TGTGCCAGCAGCTTGAGGCGAAGACAGCCACAAGATGGCTACACCTTC. This gives the protein CASSLRRRQPQDGYTF.

The rearrangement joins TRBV7-2 to TRBJ2-7; tentatively, D is TRBD2 (5 bases). From germline, CDR1 is SGHTA and CDR2 FQGNSA. Trimming left V 5 bases short and J 2 bases short, with 16 bases between. The CDR3 has 15 amino acids. For the CDR3, the DNA is TGTGCCAGCAGCCCCGGGGTCTGGGGAACCTACGAGCAGTACTTC. Encoded protein: CASSPGVWGTYEQYF.

This chain uses TRBV2 with TRBJ1-1; D gene ambiguous. Germline values: CDR1 SNHLY, CDR2 FYNNEI. The CDR3 is 14 amino acids. Trimming cost V 4 bases and J 0 bases, with 9 bases left between them. The CDR3 spells CASSVADMNTEAFF. Written as DNA, the CDR3 is TGTGCCAGCAGTGTAGCCGACATGAACACTGAAGCTTTCTTT.

V gene TRBV29-1 combines with J gene TRBJ2-5; D unresolved. Germline V CDR1 and CDR2: SQVTM, ANQGSEA. There are 12 residues in the CDR3. Trimming shortened V by 4 bases and J by 5 bases, and 11 bases separated the two germline ends. In DNA, the CDR3 is TGCAGCGTTGCACTGACCCAGGAGACCCAGTACTTC. This sequence encodes CSVALTQETQYF.

The chain employs TRBV25-1 and TRBJ2-7, with 9 bases that match TRBD1. V shed 5 bases and J 3 bases; nucleotides not matched to a gene: 8. Germline V lookup: CDR1 MGHDK, CDR2 SYGVNS. CDR3 length equals 15 residues. CDR3 loop: CASSPSGTGNYEQYF. The CDR3 DNA reads TGTGCCAGCAGTCCATCCGGGACAGGGAACTACGAGCAGTACTTC.

The V call is TRBV7-3, the J call TRBJ2-2, with D uncertain. Deletions cut 1 base from V and 4 bases from J, with 4 bases between. The CDR3 is 13 residues long. Germline-derived CDR1 and CDR2 are SGHTA and FQGTGA. The CDR3 DNA reads as TGTGCCAGCAGCTTAAGGGGCACCGGGGAGCTGTTTTTT. This encodes CASSLRGTGELFF.

The rearrangement uses TRBV18 and TRBJ1-4; the match to TRBD1 covers 11 bases. Germline lookup yields CDR1 KGHSH and CDR2 LQKENI. The CDR3 has 15 residues. V was clipped by 5 bases and J by 6 bases; unmatched bases: 5. CDR3 nucleotides: TGTGCCAGCTCATCCGGACAGGGGGCTTATGAAAAACTGTTTTTT. Translated, it gives CASSSGQGAYEKLFF.

Here the CDR3 DNA reads TGTGCCAGCTCACCAAACGGACAGGGCCGAGATACGCAGTATTTT. Encoded protein: CASSPNGQGRDTQYF. This chain links TRBV18 with TRBJ2-3, with 8 nucleotides matching TRBD1. The V gene's germline CDR1 is KGHSH and CDR2 LQKENI. V shed 2 bases, J shed 5 bases, and the junction held 6 bases outside the gene matches. This CDR3 comprises 15 residues.

The rearrangement uses TRBV6-1 and TRBJ1-5; TRBD1 might be the D (5 bases). The CDR3 contains 15 residues. The V gene's germline CDR1 is MNHNS and CDR2 SASEGT. Trimming cost V 3 bases and J 3 bases, with 12 bases left between them. The CDR3 loop is CASSDSWGLNQPQHF. CDR3 sequence (DNA): TGTGCCAGCAGTGATTCGTGGGGCCTCAATCAGCCCCAGCATTTT.

The V gene is TRBV4-1, the J gene TRBJ2-7; TRBD2 matches 14 bases. V shed 1 base, J shed 1 base, and the junction held 9 bases outside the gene matches. The CDR3 length is 19 residues. The germline gives CDR1 MGHRA, CDR2 YSYEKL. The CDR3 region is CASSQAGGTSGRRSYEQYF. In DNA form, the CDR3 reads TGCGCCAGCAGCCAAGCGGGAGGGACTAGCGGGAGAAGGTCCTACGAGCAGTACTTC.

The chain couples TRBV5-1 to TRBJ2-1; D uncertain. The CDR3 is 15 residues long. Germline lookup yields CDR1 SGHRS and CDR2 YFSETQ. The V end lost 0 bases, the J end lost 0 bases, and 7 bases lay between the germline ends. CDR3 sequence (DNA): TGCGCCAGCAGCTTGGGCGTTAGCTCCTACAATGAGCAGTTCTTC. This gives the protein CASSLGVSSYNEQFF.

This chain connects TRBV28 to TRBJ2-5; TRBD2 might be the D (7 bases). Germline V CDR1 and CDR2: MDHEN, SYDVKM. The V end was cut by 6 bases, the J end by 1 base, with 21 bases between. The CDR3 length is 17 residues. The CDR3 nucleotides read TGTGCCAGCAGCACTACCGGACAGCCGGGGGGCCAAGAGACCCAGTACTTC. This gives the protein CASSTTGQPGGQETQYF.

The chain joins TRBV29-1 to TRBJ2-1; D gene uncertain. The CDR3 loop spans 16 amino acids. The germline gives CDR1 SQVTM, CDR2 ANQGSEA. The V gene lost 3 bases and the J gene lost 5 bases, with 20 bases spanning the gap. In nucleotides, the CDR3 is TGCAGCGTTGATCCCCCATCCCCCGTCCGGGACAATGAGCAGTTCTTC. Translated: CSVDPPSPVRDNEQFF.

V is TRBV2 and J is TRBJ1-2; 7 positions match TRBD1. The CDR3 length is 14 residues. Unmatched junction bases numbered 10, after V lost 7 bases and J lost 5 bases. Germline V lookup: CDR1 SNHLY, CDR2 FYNNEI. This CDR3 reads CASIGGREYYGYTF. Here the CDR3 DNA reads TGTGCCAGCATAGGGGGCAGGGAGTATTATGGCTACACCTTC.

This clone has just a few counts. The V gene is TRBV5-1, the J gene TRBJ1-2, with unresolved D. Germline V gives CDR1 SGHRS, CDR2 YFSETQ. The CDR3 length is 16 residues. V lost 0 bases, J lost 2 bases, and 14 bases lay in between. CDR3 in amino acids: CASSLAGFQTNYGYTF. In nucleotides, the CDR3 is TGCGCCAGCAGCTTGGCTGGCTTCCAGACAAACTATGGCTACACCTTC.

The gene calls are TRBV28 and TRBJ1-5; a possible D gene is TRBD1 (5 bases). CDR1 and CDR2 (germline): MDHEN, SYDVKM. The V end lost 6 bases, the J end lost 2 bases, and 17 bases lay between the germline ends. The CDR3 sequence is 16 residues long. CDR3 protein: CASSRTWQGGNQPQHF. CDR3 DNA sequence: TGTGCCAGCAGCCGCACGTGGCAGGGCGGCAATCAGCCCCAGCATTTT.

V is TRBV30 and J is TRBJ1-2, with D tentatively TRBD1 (5 bases). The CDR3 loop spans 15 amino acids. Germline-derived CDR1 and CDR2 are GTSNPN and SVGIG (reference sequence). V gave up 0 bases and J gave up 2 bases, with 13 bases separating them. This chain's CDR3 is CAWSVPGNGNYGYTF. CDR3 sequence (DNA): TGTGCCTGGAGTGTACCAGGGAATGGGAACTATGGCTACACCTTC.

About this clone: One end of the junction is discordant with germline, which a read error may explain. V and J are TRBV5-1 and TRBJ1-2; tentatively, D is TRBD1 (5 bases). CDR1 is SGHRS, CDR2 YFSETQ, per germline. The CDR3 has 13 residues. CDR3 in amino acids: CASTLRVGDGYTF. The DNA for the CDR3 is TGCGCCAGCACCTTGAGGGTGGGGGACGGCTACACCTTC. Variable domain in full (rest from reference TRBV5-1 and TRBJ1-2): KAGVTQTPRYLIKTRGQQVTLSCSPISGHRSVSWYQQTPGQGLQFLFEYFSETQRNKGNFPGRFSGRQFSNSRSEMNVSTLELGDSALYLCASTLRVGDGYTFGSGTRLTVV.